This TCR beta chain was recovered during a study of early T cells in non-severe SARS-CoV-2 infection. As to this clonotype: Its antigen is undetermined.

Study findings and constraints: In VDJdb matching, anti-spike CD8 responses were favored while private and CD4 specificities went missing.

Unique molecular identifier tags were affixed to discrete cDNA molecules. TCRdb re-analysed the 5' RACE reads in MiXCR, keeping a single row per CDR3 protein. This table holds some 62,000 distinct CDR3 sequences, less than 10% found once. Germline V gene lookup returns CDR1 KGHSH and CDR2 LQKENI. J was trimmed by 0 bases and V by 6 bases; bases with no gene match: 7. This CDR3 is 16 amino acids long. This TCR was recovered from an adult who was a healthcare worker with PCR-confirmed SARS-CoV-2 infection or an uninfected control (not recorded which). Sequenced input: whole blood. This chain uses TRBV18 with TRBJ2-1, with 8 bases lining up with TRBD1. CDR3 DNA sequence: TGTGCCAGCTCGATCAACAGGGGGAGCTCCTACAATGAGCAGTTCTTC. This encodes CASSINRGSSYNEQFF.